The entry that follows covers one TCR beta chain sequence. The protocol was immunoSEQ multiplex PCR, while the TCRdb copy is restricted to in-frame clones and leaves out a portion. The repertoire holds approximately 150,000 clones, with 85% to 90% as singletons. The data derive from a study of blood T cell repertoires in COVID-19. Germline CDR1 and CDR2: MNHEY and SVGAGI. The CDR3 length is 13 residues. Unmatched junction bases numbered 8, after V lost 7 bases and J lost 7 bases. Material: peripheral blood. This TCR came from a man aged 50-59 years who had recovered from COVID-19. The genes are TRBV6-5 and TRBJ2-7, with 9 bases matching TRBD1. The chain's CDR3 is CASTGTGFGEQYF. The CDR3 coding sequence is TGTGCCAGCACCGGGACAGGGTTCGGGGAGCAGTACTTC.